The clone carrying this T cell receptor (beta chain) was counted between two and nine times. Recovered participants had two consecutive negative NP/OP PCR tests, healthcare professional clearance, or symptom resolution. The sample originates from a study of blood T cell repertoires in COVID-19. Overall study context: Acute and convalescent COVID-19 specimens originated in the United States, Italy and Spain. Nucleic acid was either cDNA or gDNA, and it came from T cells, B-cell-depleted T cells, or PBMCs.

In the original analysis: Nucleated cell number was recorded as an estimate derived from reference gene primer amplification. TCRdb's copy holds only in-frame clones and misses some; the assay was immunoSEQ multiplex PCR. Clone size and the V and J calls come from that table; the DNA yielded D and trimming. The data show some 430,000 clones, roughly 87% seen once. J gave up 1 base and V 5 bases, and 4 bases lay outside the gene matches. The CDR3 runs 15 residues. Germline V gene data show CDR1 as SGHVS and CDR2 as FQNEAQ. Material: PBMCs or T cells enriched from blood (not recorded which). This clonotype originated in a man aged 18 to 29 who had recovered from COVID-19. The J gene is TRBJ2-1, the V gene TRBV7-8; 8 bases align to TRBD2. The CDR3 loop reads CASSPASGSYNEQFF. The CDR3 DNA reads TGTGCCAGCAGCCCAGCTAGCGGGTCCTACAATGAGCAGTTCTTC.